This T cell receptor (beta chain) was recovered during a study of T cells in Graves' hyperthyroidism and ophthalmopathy. Points from the study as a whole: Patients with ophthalmopathy were separated from those with stable hyperthyroidism by a 13 V-J model.

The germline V and J ends were trimmed by 4 bases and 5 bases, with 14 bases remaining between them. Germline loops: CDR1 MDHEN, CDR2 SYDVKM. This CDR3 region has 15 residues. Amplified TCR beta CDR3 regions came from RNA transcripts. The HTBI set primed first-round TCR CDR3 RT-PCR. TCRdb re-analysed the multiplex PCR reads in MiXCR, keeping a single row per CDR3 protein. The sample lists more than 500,000 distinct CDR3 sequences; around 15% were seen once. This clonotype was counted ten times or more. Its matching antigen is unknown. For Graves' hyperthyroidism to be stable, ophthalmopathy could not progress within 18 months. Exclusion of patients followed from uncontrolled infection, other autoimmune disease, pregnancy or lactation. Each diagnosis drew on symptoms, thyroxine, TRAb, thyroid ultrasound and orbital computed tomography findings.

The sample taken for sequencing was blood. The clonotype originates from a woman in her 40s with Graves' hyperthyroidism. V and J are TRBV28 and TRBJ2-2; a possible D gene is TRBD2 (6 bases). Here the CDR3 reads CASSYAGSTTGELFF. CDR3 coding DNA: TGTGCCAGCAGTTATGCGGGAAGTACTACCGGGGAGCTGTTTTTT.